Described below is a single T cell receptor (beta chain) sequence and its context. The table came from immunoSEQ multiplex PCR; TCRdb's copy has only in-frame clones and leaves some out. The table has about 240,000 clones, about 85% seen once. The data originate from a study of blood T cell repertoires in COVID-19. Study at large: The samples span acute and convalescent COVID-19 from the United States, Italy and Spain. Sources were T cells, B-cell-depleted T cells, or PBMCs; the material itself was cDNA or gDNA.

V dropped 2 bases and J dropped 8 bases, with 15 bases sitting between them. The CDR3 contains 15 residues. The V gene's germline CDR1 is MNHEY and CDR2 SVGAGI. The sequenced sample was peripheral blood. The rearrangement uses TRBV6-5 and TRBJ1-4; D is perhaps TRBD1 (5 bases). This sequence was found in a man in his fifties or sixties who had recovered from COVID-19. DNA for the CDR3: TGTGCCAGCAGTTACGGGGGGGTCGGATGGGAAAAACTGTTTTTT. Translating gives CASSYGGVGWEKLFF.